This T cell receptor beta chain comes out of a study of T-cell reconstitution after alpha-beta-depleted transplantation in children. The study, taken as a whole, reports: Roughly two months post-transplant, alpha-beta T cells reportedly originated from several hundred graft clones that had expanded.

As to this clonotype: Its antigen is currently unknown.

The authors prepared the TCRbeta library with unique molecular identifiers. MiXCR, applied by TCRdb to the PCR reads, yields one record per CDR3 protein. Of 500,000 to 650,000 distinct CDR3 sequences in the sample, about an eighth are singletons; the top ten hold approximately 2.1%. This sequence originates from a male patient younger than 18 who had a stem cell transplant for acute myeloid leukemia, so the T cells may come from the graft donor. The sample was PBMCs, mostly from graft donor cells, taken 360 days after TCRalphabeta/CD19-depleted stem cell transplant.

The CDR3, as DNA: TGCAGTCCCGTTCGGGTGGCGGGCGGCGACTCCTACGAGCAGTACTTC. This sequence encodes CSPVRVAGGDSYEQYF. This rearrangement joins TRBV20-1 to TRBJ2-7; D might be TRBD2 (5 bases). Germline V CDR1 and CDR2: DFQATT, SNEGSKA (reference sequence). CDR3 length equals 16 residues. V was pared by 8 bases and J by 0 bases, with 23 bases between.